This T cell receptor (beta chain) emerged from a study of Graves' ophthalmopathy and Graves' hyperthyroidism. This clonotype turned up a few times. Antigen: not known. Findings and caveats of the study: Ophthalmopathy progression prediction by the model yielded a sensitivity of 55% to 71% and a specificity of 72% to 75%.

Amplified material comprised TCR beta CDR3 regions derived from RNA transcripts. The workflow started with a first-round RT-PCR run with HTBI primers and then moved on to a second-round multiplex PCR. MiXCR, applied by TCRdb to the multiplex PCR reads, yields one record per CDR3 protein. This table has over a million distinct CDR3 sequences, 35% to 40% appearing once. The CDR3 consists of 15 residues. V was pared by 3 bases and J by 2 bases, with 3 bases of the junction left unmatched. Germline loops: CDR1 SEHNR, CDR2 FQNEAQ (reference sequence). The rearrangement links TRBV7-9 to TRBJ1-5, with 8 bases fitting TRBD1. The sequence was collected from an adult man with Graves' hyperthyroidism. The sequencing input was peripheral blood or thyroid tissue (not recorded which). The CDR3 DNA reads TGTGCCAGCAGCTTTAGGGGACAGGGCAATCAGCCCCAGCATTTT. This sequence encodes CASSFRGQGNQPQHF. The full variable domain, in which reference TRBV7-9 and TRBJ1-5 provide the parts outside the CDR3, is DTGVSQNPRHKITKRGQNVTFRCDPISEHNRLYWYRQTLGQGPEFLTYFQNEAQLEKSRLLSDRFSAERPKGSFSTLEIQRTEQGDSAMYLCASSFRGQGNQPQHFGDGTRLSIL.